This entry lists 23 T cell receptor beta chains sequenced from one sample in a study of CD8 T cell repertoires and HIV-1 epitope variants. The antigens of these receptors remain unknown. Profiling relied on immunoSEQ multiplex PCR, and the TCRdb table lists in-frame clones only, not all of them. Altogether around 6,400 clones are present, 66% being singletons, with the ten largest covering about 42%. Specimen: cultured CD8+ T cells derived from PBMCs. These receptor sequences come from a male donor with HIV.

This clone was counted only a few times. The chain uses TRBV5-1 and TRBJ2-7; 8 bases agree with TRBD1. V gave up 5 bases and J gave up 5 bases; unmatched junction bases: 12. The V gene's germline CDR1 is SGHRS and CDR2 YFSETQ. The CDR3 runs 15 residues. CDR3 in DNA: TGCGCCAGCAGGCGACTGGGGACAGGACCCCACGAGCAGTACTTC. Protein product: CASRRLGTGPHEQYF.

This clone was observed a few times. The V and J genes are TRBV11-3 and TRBJ2-1; 10 nucleotides line up with TRBD2. V trimming: 4 bases; J trimming: 10 bases; junction bases outside the gene matches: 7. This CDR3 spans 14 amino acids. Germline CDR1 and CDR2: SGHNT and YENEEA. The CDR3 region is CASSSERGGGEQFF. The CDR3 bases are TGTGCCAGCAGCTCAGAGCGGGGGGGCGGAGAGCAGTTCTTC.

This chain joins TRBV27 and TRBJ1-4, with 12 nucleotides matching TRBD1. In germline, CDR1 is MNHEY, CDR2 SMNVEV (reference sequence). Unmatched junction bases numbered 9, after V lost 5 bases and J lost 8 bases. This CDR3 has 16 amino acids. This chain's CDR3 is CASSLGTGGYAEKLFF. CDR3 coding DNA: TGTGCCAGCAGTCTCGGGACAGGGGGCTACGCGGAAAAACTGTTTTTT.

The rearrangement links TRBV6-6 to TRBJ2-7; D not resolved. Trimming took off 3 bases at V and 2 bases at J, with 11 bases between the two ends. Germline V CDR1 and CDR2: MNHNY, SVGAGI (reference sequence). The CDR3 has 14 residues. CDR3 sequence (DNA): TGTGCCAGCAGTTATTCCGGGCCCACCTACGAGCAGTACTTC. It yields the protein CASSYSGPTYEQYF.

This chain links TRBV28 with TRBJ2-1; D is possibly TRBD2 (6 bases). Per the germline V gene, CDR1 is MDHEN and CDR2 is SYDVKM. This CDR3 is 15 amino acids long. Trimming shortened V by 3 bases and J by 3 bases, and 12 bases separated the two germline ends. CDR3 sequence reads: CASSFGLADYNEQFF. The CDR3 coding sequence is TGTGCCAGCAGTTTTGGGTTAGCGGACTACAATGAGCAGTTCTTC.

The chain couples TRBV5-8 to TRBJ2-3, with 10 bases lining up with TRBD2. Germline lookup yields CDR1 SGHTS and CDR2 YDEGEE. The J segment lost 9 bases and the V segment lost 3 bases, leaving 13 bases of the junction unmatched. The CDR3 loop spans 16 amino acids. The CDR3 coding sequence is TGTGCCAGCAGCTCCCGGAGGCTTCTAGCGGGAGACACGCAGTATTTT. Encoded protein: CASSSRRLLAGDTQYF.

This chain uses TRBV15 with TRBJ2-2, with D unresolved. The ends were cut back, 1 base at V and 4 bases at J, with 13 bases in the middle. Germline values: CDR1 LNHNV, CDR2 YYDKDF (reference sequence). CDR3 length: 16 residues. The CDR3 protein is CATSRGPVRTTGELFF. For the CDR3, the DNA is TGTGCCACCAGCAGAGGCCCAGTTAGAACCACCGGGGAGCTGTTTTTT.

The table lists this clone with a count of one. This chain joins TRBV2 and TRBJ1-1; D not certain. The CDR3 runs to 11 residues. Per germline, CDR1 SNHLY and CDR2 FYNNEI. Trimming took off 7 bases at V and 1 base at J, with 4 bases between the two ends. The CDR3 is CASNPNTEAFF. The CDR3 DNA sequence: TGTGCCAGCAACCCGAACACTGAAGCTTTCTTT.

This chain joins TRBV27 and TRBJ1-1, with no clear D. Germline CDR1 reads MNHEY; CDR2 reads SMNVEV (reference sequence). The CDR3 contains 12 residues. V dropped 6 bases and J dropped 7 bases, with 12 bases sitting between them. The CDR3 DNA sequence: TGTGCCAGCAGCGACACCCCATTTGAAGCTTTCTTT. Translating gives CASSDTPFEAFF.

The chain carries TRBV7-9 and TRBJ1-2; D remains ambiguous. Germline V gene lookup returns CDR1 SEHNR and CDR2 FQNEAQ (reference sequence). V was cut by 1 base and J by 0 bases, with 9 bases left in between. This CDR3 has 15 amino acids. The chain's CDR3 is CASSLGVGANYGYTF. CDR3 sequence (DNA): TGTGCCAGCAGCTTAGGAGTAGGAGCTAACTATGGCTACACCTTC.

The chain joins TRBV11-1 to TRBJ1-1; the match to TRBD1 covers 7 bases. This CDR3 is 14 amino acids long. Germline trimming cut 5 bases from V and 7 bases from J; bases unmatched to any gene: 10. CDR1 SGHAT and CDR2 FQDESV come from the germline V gene (reference sequence). This CDR3 is CASSLSGGSYEAFF. Here the CDR3 DNA reads TGTGCCAGCAGCCTATCAGGGGGTAGCTATGAAGCTTTCTTT. Full variable domain (outside the CDR3, taken from reference TRBV11-1 and TRBJ1-1): EAEVAQSPRYKITEKSQAVAFWCDPISGHATLYWYRQILGQGPELLVQFQDESVVDDSQLPKDRFSAERLKGVDSTLKIQPAELGDSAMYLCASSLSGGSYEAFFGQGTRLTVV.

This clone is deemed medium-sized (0.01 to 0.1%). The chain is built from TRBV6-5 and TRBJ2-1; TRBD2 matches 12 bases. This CDR3 has 16 residues. Trimming at V came to 0 bases and at J to 7 bases, leaving 4 bases not matched to a gene. Germline CDR1 is MNHEY and CDR2 is SVGAGI. The CDR3 is CASSYSTTSGGNEQFF. The CDR3 coding sequence is TGTGCCAGCAGTTACTCGACGACTAGCGGGGGTAATGAGCAGTTCTTC.

J is TRBJ2-1 and V is TRBV19, with D possibly matching TRBD1 (6 bases). The CDR3 extends over 15 amino acids. Germline CDR1 reads LNHDA; CDR2 reads SQIVND (reference sequence). V shed 8 bases and J shed 0 bases, with 14 bases lying between them. The CDR3 DNA is TGTGCCAGTCGACAGGTCCATTCCTCCTACAATGAGCAGTTCTTC. Residues: CASRQVHSSYNEQFF.

This clone was recorded once. The chain combines TRBV15 with TRBJ2-1, with 11 bases fitting TRBD1. Trimming cost V 3 bases and J 4 bases; bases outside gene matches: 5. CDR1 is LNHNV and CDR2 is YYDKDF in the germline V gene (reference sequence). The CDR3 has 16 amino acids. CDR3 sequence (DNA): TGTGCCACCAGCAGCTCGGGACAGGGGGATTACAATGAGCAGTTCTTC. Translated, it gives CATSSSGQGDYNEQFF.

The V call is TRBV7-2, the J call TRBJ1-1, with a tentative D call TRBD1 (5 bases). The CDR3 has 16 residues. V was cut by 7 bases and J by 4 bases, with 22 bases left in between. The germline V gene encodes CDR1 SGHTA and CDR2 FQGNSA. The CDR3 loop is CASTPTSGDWRTEAFF. CDR3 in DNA: TGTGCCAGCACACCTACGTCGGGGGATTGGCGCACTGAAGCTTTCTTT. Drawing the rest from reference TRBV7-2 and TRBJ1-1, the complete variable domain is GAGVSQSPSNKVTEKGKDVELRCDPISGHTALYWYRQSLGQGLEFLIYFQGNSAPDKSGLPSDRFSAERTGGSVSTLTIQRTQQEDSAVYLCASTPTSGDWRTEAFFGQGTRLTVV.

The gene calls are TRBV28 and TRBJ2-1; 9 bases agree with TRBD2. Germline CDR1 MDHEN, CDR2 SYDVKM. CDR3 length equals 20 residues. With V trimmed by 2 bases and J by 4 bases, 18 bases remained unmatched. The CDR3 loop is CASSLPQVRTSTSGYNEQFF. CDR3 DNA: TGTGCCAGCAGTTTACCCCAAGTCAGAACGTCGACTAGCGGTTACAATGAGCAGTTCTTC. Together with reference TRBV28 and TRBJ2-1, the CDR3 gives the full variable domain: DVKVTQSSRYLVKRTGEKVFLECVQDMDHENMFWYRQDPGLGLRLIYFSYDVKMKEKGDIPEGYSVSREKKERFSLILESASTNQTSMYLCASSLPQVRTSTSGYNEQFFGPGTRLTVL.

The CDR3 DNA reads TGTGCCAGCAGCCTAAATACTTTGAACACTGAAGCTTTCTTT. It specifies CASSLNTLNTEAFF. This chain uses TRBV16 with TRBJ1-1; D is uncertain. The CDR3 runs 14 residues. The germline V gene has CDR1 KGHSY and CDR2 FQNENV. V was pared by 4 bases and J by 0 bases, with 9 bases between.

The V gene is TRBV4-2, the J gene TRBJ2-5, with TRBD2 as a possible D gene (6 bases). The germline CDR1 and CDR2 sequences are LGHNA and YNFKEQ. The CDR3 has 21 residues. V lost 4 bases and J lost 2, with 32 bases in between. The CDR3 DNA reads TGTGCCAGCAGCCCGACTCCCCAATTCCTAGCGTACCGGAAAACACAAGAGACCCAGTACTTC. This gives the protein CASSPTPQFLAYRKTQETQYF.

The V call is TRBV13, the J call TRBJ2-5; D is unclear. Trimming shortened V by 0 bases and J by 5 bases, and 13 bases separated the two germline ends. This CDR3 comprises 15 residues. Germline CDR1 PRHDT, CDR2 FYEKMQ (reference sequence). CDR3 nucleotides: TGTGCCAGCAGCTTAGGTCGGCAGGTGGGGGAGACCCAGTACTTC. Encoded protein: CASSLGRQVGETQYF.

V and J are TRBV28 and TRBJ1-5, with D tentatively TRBD1 (6 bases). Between the trimmed V and J ends, which lost 5 bases and 0 bases, there was a span of 14 bases. Per germline, CDR1 MDHEN and CDR2 SYDVKM. CDR3 length: 16 residues. The CDR3 sequence: CASSLTGGNSNQPQHF. CDR3 bases: TGTGCCAGCAGTCTGACAGGAGGAAATAGCAATCAGCCCCAGCATTTT.

The J gene is TRBJ2-3, the V gene TRBV28; 10 positions agree with TRBD2. The germline gives CDR1 MDHEN, CDR2 SYDVKM. Trimming removed 2 bases from V and 2 bases from J; junction bases left unmatched: 16. The CDR3 is made up of 20 amino acids. The CDR3 bases are TGTGCCAGCAGTTTAGCAGCTAGCGGGAGCGGTAAGGCACACACAGATACGCAGTATTTT. Protein sequence: CASSLAASGSGKAHTDTQYF.

CDR3 sequence reads: CVRRFRGPREGSYEQYF. CDR3 sequence (DNA): TGTGTCAGACGCTTCAGGGGCCCCCGGGAGGGCTCCTACGAGCAGTACTTC. The V gene is TRBV6-4, the J gene TRBJ2-7, with TRBD2 identical over 8 bases. From germline, CDR1 is MRHNA and CDR2 SNTAGT. The CDR3 consists of 17 residues.

This clone has more than one count but fewer than ten. V usage is TRBV4-2 and J usage is TRBJ2-7, with TRBD2 identical over 9 bases. After removal of 2 bases from V and 7 bases from J, the junction contained 6 bases not matched to a gene. Germline CDR1 reads LGHNA; CDR2 reads YNFKEQ. This CDR3 contains 14 residues. The CDR3 region is CASSQKQAGGEQYF. CDR3 nucleotide sequence: TGTGCCAGCAGCCAAAAGCAAGCGGGAGGTGAGCAGTACTTC.